The 20 T cell receptor beta chains below were found in one sample sequenced in a study of shared clonotypes between healthy human individuals. Terminally differentiated effector memory CD45RA+ cells were left out of the naive CD8 fraction, which was CD45RO-negative and positively selected for CCR7. The table came from immunoSEQ multiplex PCR; TCRdb's copy has only in-frame clones and leaves some out. The table has roughly 850,000 clones, around 96% seen once. Sequenced sample: naive CD8+ T cells sorted from blood. The receptors were sampled from a man under 40 in good health.

This clone was seen only once. Other DNA sequences in this sample translate to the same CDR3. This chain connects TRBV19 to TRBJ1-1; no clear D. Looked up from germline, CDR1 is LNHDA and CDR2 is SQIVND (reference sequence). V lost 6 bases and J 4 bases, leaving 9 bases between the germline ends. The CDR3 runs to 12 residues. The CDR3 loop reads CASSPTGTEAFF. For the CDR3, the DNA is TGTGCCAGTAGCCCGACGGGCACTGAAGCTTTCTTT.

A single count supports this clone. The genes are TRBV2 and TRBJ1-1; D is uncertain. Germline CDR1 SNHLY, CDR2 FYNNEI. With 2 bases removed from V and 0 bases from J, the gap between germline ends came to 7 bases. This CDR3 comprises 14 residues. CDR3 bases: TGTGCCAGCAGTGAATCGGGGATGAACACTGAAGCTTTCTTT. Amino acid sequence: CASSESGMNTEAFF. The entire variable domain, with the rest obtained from reference TRBV2 and TRBJ1-1, is as follows: EPEVTQTPSHQVTQMGQEVILRCVPISNHLYFYWYRQILGQKVEFLVSFYNNEISEKSEIFDDQFSVERPDGSNFTLKIRSTKLEDSAMYFCASSESGMNTEAFFGQGTRLTVV.

Notes on this clone: A read error may account for a junction end that differs from germline. The chain recombines TRBV7-9 with TRBJ1-3; D is ambiguous. The CDR3 is made up of 13 amino acids. Germline V gene lookup returns CDR1 SEHNR and CDR2 FQNEAQ (reference sequence). CDR3: CASSSTSQNLNEF. The CDR3 DNA follows: TGTGCCAGCAGCTCCACCAGCCAAAATCTAAACGAATTT.

The rearrangement uses TRBV9 and TRBJ2-7; no reliable D call. V was cut by 2 bases and J by 4 bases, with 10 bases left in between. The length of the CDR3 is 13 residues. Looked up from germline, CDR1 is SGDLS and CDR2 is YYNGEE. CDR3 region: CASSVGPAYEQYF. The CDR3 region has the DNA TGTGCCAGCAGCGTTGGACCGGCTTACGAGCAGTACTTC.

The gene calls are TRBV7-2 and TRBJ2-7; no definite D call. V lost 2 bases, J lost 5 bases, and 10 bases lay in between. In germline, CDR1 is SGHTA, CDR2 FQGNSA. This CDR3 is built from 13 residues. The DNA of the CDR3 is TGTGCCAGCAGCTTACTAATGCTCCACGAGCAGTACTTC. It encodes CASSLLMLHEQYF.

The chain joins TRBV27 to TRBJ1-1; D unresolved. The CDR3 contains 13 residues. V lost 3 bases to trimming and J lost 4 bases, with 9 bases between them. Germline V CDR1 and CDR2: MNHEY, SMNVEV (reference sequence). The CDR3: CASSLQSRTEAFF. The CDR3 region has the DNA TGTGCCAGCAGTTTGCAGTCGCGCACTGAAGCTTTCTTT.

The chain recombines TRBV5-6 with TRBJ1-5; no firm D call. V was cut by 4 bases and J by 5 bases, with 13 bases left in between. Germline V gene sequence: CDR1 SGHDT, CDR2 YYEEEE. The CDR3 runs to 14 residues. This CDR3 reads CASSASDADQPQHF. CDR3 sequence (DNA): TGTGCCAGCAGCGCATCAGACGCCGATCAGCCCCAGCATTTT. The whole variable domain, filled in from reference TRBV5-6 and TRBJ1-5, reads DAGVTQSPTHLIKTRGQQVTLRCSPKSGHDTVSWYQQALGQGPQFIFQYYEEEERQRGNFPDRFSGHQFPNYSSELNVNALLLGDSALYLCASSASDADQPQHFGDGTRLSIL.

The chain recombines TRBV7-9 with TRBJ2-3, with no clear D. The CDR3 has 15 amino acids. The germline gives CDR1 SEHNR, CDR2 FQNEAQ (reference sequence). The V and J ends lost 0 bases and 4 bases respectively, with 11 bases between them. The chain's CDR3 is CASSLANESPDTQYF. The CDR3, as DNA: TGTGCCAGCAGCTTAGCGAACGAGAGCCCAGATACGCAGTATTTT.

The rearrangement joins TRBV27 to TRBJ2-5; 9 bases are shared with TRBD2. The V and J ends lost 5 bases and 5 bases, in that order; junction bases with no gene match: 15. Germline assignment: CDR1 MNHEY and CDR2 SMNVEV (reference sequence). The CDR3 covers 17 residues. CDR3 loop: CASSPRPGLAPVETQYF. CDR3 nucleotides: TGTGCCAGCAGTCCACGACCTGGACTAGCGCCTGTGGAGACCCAGTACTTC.

The chain joins TRBV4-1 to TRBJ2-1; 12 bases align to TRBD2. The CDR3 is made up of 17 amino acids. J lost 8 bases, V lost 1 base, and 9 bases had no gene match. Per germline, CDR1 MGHRA and CDR2 YSYEKL. In nucleotides, the CDR3 is TGCGCCAGCAGCCAAGGCGTTCTAGCGGGAGGGCCACATGAGCAGTTCTTC. Translation gives CASSQGVLAGGPHEQFF.

This clone was detected only once. The chain combines TRBV2 with TRBJ2-2; 14 nucleotides agree with TRBD2. V lost 6 bases, J lost 4 bases, and 4 bases stayed unmatched. Germline V gene data show CDR1 as SNHLY and CDR2 as FYNNEI. CDR3 length: 16 amino acids. CDR3 bases: TGTGCCAGCAGGAGACTAGCGGGAGGGGTCACCGGGGAGCTGTTTTTT. It encodes CASRRLAGGVTGELFF.

As regards this clone: The same CDR3 also results from other DNA sequences found in this sample. The chain employs TRBV2 and TRBJ2-2; D is perhaps TRBD1 or TRBD2 (5 bases each). This CDR3 has 13 residues. Trimming removed 7 bases at V and 5 bases at J, with 11 bases between. The germline V gene encodes CDR1 SNHLY and CDR2 FYNNEI. CDR3 loop: CASTGASTGELFF. The CDR3 nucleotides are TGTGCCAGCACCGGGGCATCTACCGGGGAGCTGTTTTTT.

The chain joins TRBV29-1 to TRBJ2-7; D is uncertain. This CDR3 has 13 amino acids. Germline-derived CDR1 and CDR2 are SQVTM and ANQGSEA. V was trimmed by 5 bases and J by 0 bases, leaving 11 bases between them. The CDR3 DNA sequence: TGCAGCGTTCAAGTCGCGAGCTCCTACGAGCAGTACTTC. Translation: CSVQVASSYEQYF.

The rearrangement links TRBV13 to TRBJ2-7, with 10 positions matching TRBD1. Germline V gene sequence: CDR1 PRHDT, CDR2 FYEKMQ (reference sequence). This CDR3 contains 14 residues. Trimming at V came to 5 bases and at J to 8 bases, leaving 9 bases not matched to a gene. Written as DNA, the CDR3 is TGTGCCAGCAGCCAACGGGACAGGGGTCCCAAGCAGTACTTC. Translation gives CASSQRDRGPKQYF.

The chain uses TRBV7-8 and TRBJ2-5, with 7 positions matching TRBD1. V gave up 4 bases and J gave up 9 bases; unmatched junction bases: 8. Germline V lookup: CDR1 SGHVS, CDR2 FQNEAQ. CDR3 length equals 13 residues. In nucleotides, the CDR3 is TGTGCCAGCAGCTGGGACAGTTCGTGGGCCCAGTACTTC. Its protein product is CASSWDSSWAQYF.

The CDR3 DNA is TGTGCCAGCTCAGCGCGGGGGCGCGGGAGGGAACCCTACAATGAGCAGTTCTTC. Translated: CASSARGRGREPYNEQFF. This chain uses TRBV18 with TRBJ2-1, with 9 nucleotides matching TRBD2. J was trimmed by 2 bases and V by 5 bases; bases with no gene match: 13. The CDR3 contains 18 residues. Germline-derived CDR1 and CDR2 are KGHSH and LQKENI. The entire variable domain, with the rest obtained from reference TRBV18 and TRBJ2-1, is as follows: NAGVMQNPRHLVRRRGQEARLRCSPMKGHSHVYWYRQLPEEGLKFMVYLQKENIIDESGMPKERFSAEFPKEGPSILRIQQVVRGDSAAYFCASSARGRGREPYNEQFFGPGTRLTVL.

The rearrangement joins TRBV5-5 to TRBJ1-5; 7 positions agree with TRBD1. Germline loops: CDR1 SGHKS, CDR2 YYEKEE (reference sequence). This CDR3 region has 14 residues. Unmatched junction bases numbered 7, after V lost 4 bases and J lost 6 bases. Written as DNA, the CDR3 is TGTGCCAGCAGCACCAACAGGGGTGGTCAGCCCCAGCATTTT. It specifies CASSTNRGGQPQHF.

The table lists this clone with a count of one. The V call is TRBV28, the J call TRBJ2-1; D may be TRBD1 or TRBD2 (5 bases each). Trimming pared 8 bases from V and 5 bases from J, leaving 19 bases between. Germline V CDR1 and CDR2: MDHEN, SYDVKM. This CDR3 region has 15 residues. This chain's CDR3 is CASGRGLGENNEQFF. The CDR3 DNA reads as TGTGCCAGCGGGCGCGGTTTGGGGGAAAACAATGAGCAGTTCTTC.

V gene TRBV6-1 combines with J gene TRBJ2-1; 9 bases are a match to TRBD1. Germline V CDR1 and CDR2: MNHNS, SASEGT. The CDR3 has 15 amino acids. The J segment lost 8 bases and the V segment lost 6 bases, leaving 11 bases of the junction unmatched. CDR3 bases: TGTGCCAGCAGGGGAGGGACAGGGCTCCCGTATGAGCAGTTCTTC. Translated, it gives CASRGGTGLPYEQFF.

This clone has only one observation. V usage is TRBV12-5 and J usage is TRBJ1-1; D perhaps matches TRBD1 (5 bases). The CDR3 runs 16 residues. Trimming stripped 6 bases from V and 0 bases from J, with 17 bases between. From germline, CDR1 is LGHNT and CDR2 FRNRAP. DNA for the CDR3: TGTGCTAGTGGGGACTGGGACGGCCCGGTGAACACTGAAGCTTTCTTT. Protein product: CASGDWDGPVNTEAFF.